Listed below are T cell receptor beta chains from one sample, sequenced in a study of spatial heterogeneity in lung cancer. TCRdb re-called the 5' RACE reads with MiXCR, one entry per CDR3 protein. Of some 100,000 distinct CDR3 sequences in the sample, about 12% were seen once. The specimen was PBMCs, collected at surgery. The receptors come from a male donor with early-stage non-small cell lung cancer. CDR3s include the opening cysteine and the closing phenylalanine or tryptophan. D genes are given only for firm matches. Rows give clone size only sometimes, using once, few, many, or a class for an expanded clone.

d_call: TRBD1; j_call: TRBJ2-5; clone_size: many; cdr3_length: 15; v_call: TRBV9; cdr3_nt: TGTGCCAGCAGCGGGGGGACAGTCGGGCCAGAGACCCAGTACTTC; cdr3_aa: CASSGGTVGPETQYF
d_call: TRBD1; j_call: TRBJ1-1; clone_size: .; cdr3_length: 14; v_call: TRBV15; cdr3_nt: TGTGCCACCAGCAGGGACAGGGATAACACTGAAGCTTTCTTT; cdr3_aa: CATSRDRDNTEAFF
d_call: .; j_call: TRBJ2-5; clone_size: few; cdr3_length: 16; v_call: TRBV5-1; cdr3_nt: TGCGCCAGCAGAGAGAATCCCGGGACTTTACAAGAGACCCAGTACTTC; cdr3_aa: CASRENPGTLQETQYF
d_call: TRBD1; j_call: TRBJ1-1; clone_size: .; cdr3_length: 13; v_call: TRBV2; cdr3_nt: TGTGCCAGCCCAGGGACAGTGAACACTGAAGCTTTCTTT; cdr3_aa: CASPGTVNTEAFF
d_call: TRBD2; j_call: TRBJ2-3; clone_size: few; cdr3_length: 18; v_call: TRBV28; cdr3_nt: TGTGCCAGCAGTTTACTCGGGACTAGCGGGGGGGCAGTGAATACGCAGTATTTT; cdr3_aa: CASSLLGTSGGAVNTQYF
d_call: .; j_call: TRBJ2-4; clone_size: .; cdr3_length: 16; v_call: TRBV11-2; cdr3_nt: TGTGCCAGCAGCTCACCCCGTCGGACAGTCTTAAACATTCAGTACTTC; cdr3_aa: CASSSPRRTVLNIQYF
d_call: .; j_call: TRBJ2-6; clone_size: few; cdr3_length: 15; v_call: TRBV29-1; cdr3_nt: TGCAGCGTTGGTAACAGGGACTCTGGGGCCAACGTCCTGACTTTC; cdr3_aa: CSVGNRDSGANVLTF
d_call: .; j_call: TRBJ1-1; clone_size: few; cdr3_length: 13; v_call: TRBV28; cdr3_nt: TGTGCCAGCAGTTTAACCCCGGACACTGAAGCTTTCTTT; cdr3_aa: CASSLTPDTEAFF
d_call: .; j_call: TRBJ2-7; clone_size: .; cdr3_length: 16; v_call: TRBV7-9; cdr3_nt: TGTGCCAGCAGCAACCTAGATAGCTATCTCAGCTACGAGCAGTACTTC; cdr3_aa: CASSNLDSYLSYEQYF
d_call: .; j_call: TRBJ1-2; clone_size: many; cdr3_length: 14; v_call: TRBV12-3/TRBV12-4; cdr3_nt: TGTGCCAGCAGTCCTCAGACAGCGGCTTATGGCTACACCTTC; cdr3_aa: CASSPQTAAYGYTF
d_call: TRBD2; j_call: TRBJ2-3; clone_size: .; cdr3_length: 18; v_call: TRBV24-1; cdr3_nt: TGTGCCACCAGTGATTTGCCCGGACTAGCGGGGGGCACAGATACGCAGTATTTT; cdr3_aa: CATSDLPGLAGGTDTQYF
d_call: TRBD2; j_call: TRBJ2-7; clone_size: few; cdr3_length: 15; v_call: TRBV7-9; cdr3_nt: TGTGCCAGCAGCTTATTCCTAGCGGGAGTAGAAGAGCAGTACTTC; cdr3_aa: CASSLFLAGVEEQYF
d_call: .; j_call: TRBJ1-1; clone_size: .; cdr3_length: 14; v_call: TRBV30; cdr3_nt: TGTGCCTGGAGTGTTCCTAGGGATAAACGCCAAGCTTTCTTT; cdr3_aa: CAWSVPRDKRQAFF
d_call: .; j_call: TRBJ1-4; clone_size: .; cdr3_length: 13; v_call: TRBV20-1; cdr3_nt: TGCAGTGCTAGCGACAGGATAAAAGAAAAACTGTTTTTT; cdr3_aa: CSASDRIKEKLFF
d_call: TRBD1; j_call: TRBJ1-3; clone_size: many; cdr3_length: 16; v_call: TRBV29-1; cdr3_nt: TGCAGCGCCTGGTCGGGGACAGGTAGCTCTGGAAACACCATATATTTT; cdr3_aa: CSAWSGTGSSGNTIYF
d_call: TRBD1; j_call: TRBJ2-3; clone_size: .; cdr3_length: 17; v_call: TRBV20-1; cdr3_nt: TGCAGTGCTACCCTTCCGGGACAGAGGGGCGTGACAGATACGCAGTATTTT; cdr3_aa: CSATLPGQRGVTDTQYF
d_call: .; j_call: TRBJ2-2; clone_size: .; cdr3_length: 14; v_call: TRBV5-1; cdr3_nt: TGCGCCAGCAGCGAGGGACTTTACACCGGGGAGCTGTTTTTT; cdr3_aa: CASSEGLYTGELFF